Below, 17 T cell receptor beta chains from the same sample are listed, as sequenced in a study of blood T cell repertoires in COVID-19. The repertoire was sequenced with immunoSEQ multiplex PCR; TCRdb's copy has only in-frame clones and lacks some. The sample lists around 330,000 clones; about nine tenths were seen once. The sample comprised peripheral blood. The receptors stem from a woman aged 25 to 39 with COVID-19, enrolled during active disease.

V usage is TRBV2 and J usage is TRBJ2-5, with D uncertain. The ends were cut back, 2 bases at V and 2 bases at J, with 3 bases in the middle. CDR3 length equals 12 residues. Germline-derived CDR1 and CDR2 are SNHLY and FYNNEI. In nucleotides, the CDR3 is TGTGCCAGCAGTGAAACACAAGAGACCCAGTACTTC. Residues: CASSETQETQYF. The full variable domain, in which reference TRBV2 and TRBJ2-5 provide the parts outside the CDR3, is EPEVTQTPSHQVTQMGQEVILRCVPISNHLYFYWYRQILGQKVEFLVSFYNNEISEKSEIFDDQFSVERPDGSNFTLKIRSTKLEDSAMYFCASSETQETQYFGPGTRLLVL.

V is TRBV7-5 and J is TRBJ2-7; the table's D call, TRBD2, has no DNA check behind it. TRBV7-5 is termed a pseudogene. The CDR3 totals 17 residues. For the CDR3, the DNA is TGTGCCAGAAGCTTAGTTGAGGTATGGGAGGGAGAGTACGAGCAGTACGTC. This gives the protein CARSLVEVWEGEYEQYV.

The CDR3 region is CASSLLGGRGRPNYGYTF. DNA of the CDR3: TGTGCCAGTAGTCTCCTGGGGGGCAGGGGGCGACCTAACTATGGCTACACCTTC. The chain has TRBV19 and TRBJ1-2; TRBD1 aligns across 8 bases. The CDR3 is 18 residues long. V trimming: 5 bases; J trimming: 0 bases; junction bases outside the gene matches: 14. Germline lookup yields CDR1 LNHDA and CDR2 SQIVND (reference sequence).

J is TRBJ2-1 and V is TRBV12-5; 9 bases fit TRBD1. The trim removed 4 bases at V and 4 bases at J, leaving 5 bases unmatched. This CDR3 is built from 15 residues. CDR1 LGHNT and CDR2 FRNRAP come from the germline V gene. CDR3 coding DNA: TGTGCTAGTGGTTCCGGGACAGGGATATACAATGAGCAGTTCTTC. It translates to CASGSGTGIYNEQFF. The variable domain in full, with the rest retrieved from reference TRBV12-5 and TRBJ2-1, is DARVTQTPRHKVTEMGQEVTMRCQPILGHNTVFWYRQTMMQGLELLAYFRNRAPLDDSGMPKDRFSAEMPDATLATLKIQPSEPRDSAVYFCASGSGTGIYNEQFFGPGTRLTVL.

J is TRBJ1-2 and V is TRBV5-1, with TRBD1 matching 7 bases. Germline assignment: CDR1 SGHRS and CDR2 YFSETQ. The ends lost 1 base at V and 6 bases at J; junction bases unmatched: 3. This CDR3 has 13 amino acids. CDR3 DNA: TGCGCCAGCAGCTTGCAACAGGGGAATGGCTACACCTTC. Translation: CASSLQQGNGYTF.

The chain carries TRBV24-1 and TRBJ1-5, with 10 bases that match TRBD1. The CDR3 is made up of 16 amino acids. The V gene's germline CDR1 is KGHDR and CDR2 SFDVKD. V was pared by 3 bases and J by 3 bases, with 4 bases of the junction left unmatched. The CDR3 region is CATSDPGTGDNQPQHF. In DNA form, the CDR3 reads TGTGCCACCAGTGATCCCGGGACAGGGGACAATCAGCCCCAGCATTTT.

The V and J genes are TRBV14 and TRBJ2-4, with TRBD1 identical over 9 bases. From germline, CDR1 is SGHDN and CDR2 FVKESK. The CDR3 runs to 15 residues. V trimming: 5 bases; J trimming: 0 bases; junction bases outside the gene matches: 2. The CDR3 reads CASSRTGAAKNIQYF. CDR3 sequence (DNA): TGTGCCAGCAGCAGGACAGGGGCAGCCAAAAACATTCAGTACTTC.

This sequence joins TRBV4-2 and TRBJ2-3, with TRBD1 identical over 8 bases. V gave up 1 base and J gave up 2 bases; unmatched junction bases: 8. The CDR3 totals 17 residues. Per the germline V gene, CDR1 is LGHNA and CDR2 is YNFKEQ. Here the CDR3 reads CASSQVGQGVITDTQYF. The CDR3 coding sequence is TGTGCCAGCAGCCAAGTAGGACAGGGCGTGATCACAGATACGCAGTATTTT.

This chain joins TRBV27 and TRBJ2-1; perhaps TRBD2 as D (5 bases). Germline V CDR1 and CDR2: MNHEY, SMNVEV (reference sequence). V dropped 5 bases and J dropped 9 bases, with 14 bases sitting between them. This CDR3 is built from 13 residues. CDR3 loop: CASSVASWSEQFF. Here the CDR3 DNA reads TGTGCCAGCAGTGTGGCTAGCTGGAGTGAGCAGTTCTTC.

The chain recombines TRBV2 with TRBJ1-2; 7 bases are shared with TRBD1. CDR3 length: 13 amino acids. V dropped 3 bases and J dropped 7; count of bases not matched to a gene: 5. In germline, CDR1 is SNHLY, CDR2 FYNNEI. DNA for the CDR3: TGTGCCAGCAGTGACAGGGGGGTCGGTGGCTACACCTTC. It codes for CASSDRGVGGYTF. Full variable domain (remainder filled in from reference TRBV2 and TRBJ1-2): EPEVTQTPSHQVTQMGQEVILRCVPISNHLYFYWYRQILGQKVEFLVSFYNNEISEKSEIFDDQFSVERPDGSNFTLKIRSTKLEDSAMYFCASSDRGVGGYTFGSGTRLTVV.

The DNA for the CDR3 is TGTGCCAGCAGCTTGGGGACAGGGCCCTACAATGAGCAGTTCTTC. Protein product: CASSLGTGPYNEQFF. The V gene is TRBV5-5, the J gene TRBJ2-1, with 8 bases aligning to TRBD1. The CDR3 consists of 15 residues. CDR1 and CDR2 from the germline V gene are SGHKS and YYEKEE (reference sequence). Trimming cost V 0 bases and J 2 bases; bases outside gene matches: 1.

This sequence joins TRBV5-1 and TRBJ1-1, with 7 bases fitting TRBD1. Germline CDR1 and CDR2: SGHRS and YFSETQ. V lost 0 bases to trimming and J lost 3 bases; unmatched junction nucleotides: 8. CDR3 size: 16 residues. As DNA, the CDR3 is TGCGCCAGCAGCTTGGCTACAGGGGTTGGGGACACTGAAGCTTTCTTT. As protein: CASSLATGVGDTEAFF.

This chain links TRBV2 with TRBJ2-3; maybe TRBD1 (6 bases). Trimming removed 6 bases from V and 0 bases from J, with 16 bases in between. The CDR3 runs 16 residues. CDR1 SNHLY and CDR2 FYNNEI come from the germline V gene. In nucleotides, the CDR3 is TGTGCCAGCAGCCAGACAGGAGAAGCTAGCACAGATACGCAGTATTTT. Its translation is CASSQTGEASTDTQYF. The full variable domain, rest sourced from reference TRBV2 and TRBJ2-3, is EPEVTQTPSHQVTQMGQEVILRCVPISNHLYFYWYRQILGQKVEFLVSFYNNEISEKSEIFDDQFSVERPDGSNFTLKIRSTKLEDSAMYFCASSQTGEASTDTQYFGPGTRLTVL.

V usage is TRBV28 and J usage is TRBJ2-6, with D unresolved. The CDR3 runs to 16 residues. Germline V gene data show CDR1 as MDHEN and CDR2 as SYDVKM. Trimming removed 3 bases at V and 0 bases at J, with 9 bases between. Here the CDR3 reads CASSFFAVSGANVLTF. The CDR3 DNA is TGTGCCAGCAGTTTTTTTGCAGTCTCTGGGGCCAACGTCCTGACTTTC. Looking up the rest from reference TRBV28 and TRBJ2-6 gives the full variable domain: DVKVTQSSRYLVKRTGEKVFLECVQDMDHENMFWYRQDPGLGLRLIYFSYDVKMKEKGDIPEGYSVSREKKERFSLILESASTNQTSMYLCASSFFAVSGANVLTFGAGSRLTVL.

J is TRBJ2-3 and V is TRBV18; D not certain. The V end was cut by 0 bases, the J end by 2 bases, with 9 bases between. The CDR3 loop spans 15 amino acids. Germline-derived CDR1 and CDR2 are KGHSH and LQKENI. This CDR3 is CASSPPSTPTDTQYF. The CDR3 DNA follows: TGTGCCAGCTCACCACCGTCTACCCCCACAGATACGCAGTATTTT.

This clone was recorded once. The chain joins TRBV3-1 (or the pseudogene TRBV3-2) to TRBJ2-5, with 7 bases identical to TRBD2. The CDR3 consists of 16 residues. V shed 0 bases and J 1 base; nucleotides not matched to a gene: 5. Per the germline V gene, CDR1 is LGHDT and CDR2 is YNNKEL (reference sequence). The CDR3 coding sequence is TGTGCCAGCAGCCAAGAGACCCGGACTAGCCAAGAGACCCAGTACTTC. Amino acids: CASSQETRTSQETQYF.

The genes are TRBV5-1 and TRBJ1-5, with D unclear. V was clipped by 0 bases and J by 3 bases, with 7 bases between them. The CDR3 extends over 14 amino acids. In germline, CDR1 is SGHRS, CDR2 YFSETQ. This CDR3 reads CASSLGTSNQPQHF. CDR3 coding DNA: TGCGCCAGCAGCTTGGGGACTTCCAATCAGCCCCAGCATTTT.